The 6 T cell receptor beta chains presented below share a single source sample, sequenced in a study of human T cells and chemical hapten exposure (dated by TCRdb to about 2021). The library was built by means of RACE. The data were produced on a NextSeq 500. Starting from the raw public reads, TCRdb applied fastp trimming at Q25, assembled clones with MiXCR and retained in-frame beta chains. Each CDR3 protein gets just one entry, which takes the most common genes and DNA from the rows behind it. The sample has over 70,000 distinct CDR3 sequences on record, about 9.9% of them singletons. The ten largest account for 1.6% of the sample. Explained via the paper, the time point label denotes: patch test 2, 6 weeks after DPC sensitization. The treatment or condition label, as the study defines it: therapeutic diphenylcyclopropenone sensitization with weekly scalp DPC. The input for sequencing was whole blood, taken in connection with sensitization to the hapten diphenylcyclopropenone (DPC). These TCRs come from a man aged 18 to 29 with alopecia areata. Some clones in this sample may be carry-over from other donors' samples.

This clonotype has only a few counts. The chain has TRBV6-4 and TRBJ2-5; 9 nucleotides line up with TRBD2. This CDR3 is built from 20 residues. The germline V gene has CDR1 MRHNA and CDR2 SNTAGT. Trimming removed 0 bases from V and 0 bases from J; junction bases left unmatched: 14. CDR3 in DNA: TGTGCCAGCAGTGACTCAGGCTTCTTAGCGGGGGAACCGTACCAAGAGACCCAGTACTTC. Protein product: CASSDSGFLAGEPYQETQYF.

This clonotype has at least ten counts. This chain uses TRBV6-2 or TRBV6-3 with TRBJ2-1; TRBD2 agrees at 7 bases. Germline-derived CDR1 and CDR2 are MNHEY and SVGEGT. V gave up 7 bases and J gave up 10 bases; unmatched junction bases: 16. The CDR3 sequence is 15 residues long. The CDR3 protein is CASTADAGGLGEQFF. The CDR3 region has the DNA TGTGCCAGCACCGCCGACGCCGGGGGGTTAGGCGAGCAGTTCTTC.

This clonotype was counted at least ten times. The CDR3 DNA reads as TGTGCCAGCAGCTTAGATCCGGGGGGCGGCGAAGCTTTCTTT. It translates to CASSLDPGGGEAFF. This chain connects TRBV7-6 to TRBJ1-1, with a possible D match to TRBD1 (6 bases). The germline CDR1 and CDR2 sequences are SGHVS and FNYEAQ. Between the trimmed V and J ends, which lost 1 base and 8 bases, there was a span of 14 bases. The CDR3 runs to 14 residues.

V usage is TRBV20-1 and J usage is TRBJ2-7; D perhaps matches TRBD1 (6 bases). The CDR3 sequence is 12 residues long. Germline lookup yields CDR1 DFQATT and CDR2 SNEGSKA (reference sequence). The ends were cut back, 4 bases at V and 3 bases at J, with 10 bases in the middle. The DNA for the CDR3 is TGCAGTGCTACCCGGGACAACTACGAGCAGTACTTC. Translating gives CSATRDNYEQYF.

This clonotype occurred many times. The chain has TRBV4-3 and TRBJ1-1; D is ambiguous. This CDR3 has 15 amino acids. V was trimmed by 0 bases and J by 1 base, leaving 9 bases between them. Germline V CDR1 and CDR2: LGHNA, YSLEER. CDR3 coding DNA: TGCGCCAGCAGCCAAGATGGGCGGGGGAACACTGAAGCTTTCTTT. Residues: CASSQDGRGNTEAFF.

In this sample, this clonotype turned up many times. The V call is TRBV19, the J call TRBJ1-1; the match to TRBD1 covers 8 bases. CDR1 and CDR2 from the germline V gene are LNHDA and SQIVND (reference sequence). J lost 4 bases, V lost 5 bases, and 9 bases had no gene match. The CDR3 covers 15 residues. CDR3 residues: CASSFSTGAFTEAFF. Here the CDR3 DNA reads TGTGCCAGTAGTTTTTCGACAGGGGCGTTCACTGAAGCTTTCTTT.